This T cell receptor (beta chain) was sequenced for a study of control samples from healthy donors and cancer patients. The data were produced by immunoSEQ multiplex PCR, yet TCRdb's version contains in-frame clones alone and is incomplete. This repertoire shows about 120,000 clones, approximately 88% found once; its top ten account for roughly 3.4%. The CDR3 spans 14 residues. The ends lost 2 bases at V and 6 bases at J; junction bases unmatched: 7. The V gene's germline CDR1 is MDHEN and CDR2 SYDVKM. The chain links TRBV28 to TRBJ2-7, with 7 bases identical to TRBD2. This sequence was found in a man aged 40-49 years in good health. Material for sequencing was blood. This chain's CDR3 is CASSLGGDNIEQYF. For the CDR3, the DNA is TGTGCCAGCAGTTTAGGGGGGGATAATATCGAGCAGTACTTC.